This T cell receptor (beta chain) was retrieved from a study of technical replicates of blood from four donors. The method was immunoSEQ multiplex PCR; TCRdb's version includes in-frame clones alone and lacks a portion of them. The sample includes some 79,000 clones, roughly 94% of them seen just once. CDR1 is SGHVS and CDR2 is FQNEAQ in the germline V gene. This CDR3 comprises 17 residues. The J segment lost 2 bases and the V segment lost 1 base, leaving 8 bases of the junction unmatched. Sequencing was carried out using T cells isolated from PBMCs. The chain couples TRBV7-8 to TRBJ2-7; 10 nucleotides agree with TRBD2. This receptor was identified in a human donor in good health. This CDR3 is CASSLGYGLAEAYEQYF. In nucleotides, the CDR3 is TGTGCCAGCAGCTTAGGGTACGGACTAGCGGAGGCCTACGAGCAGTACTTC.